The present entry profiles one TCR beta chain with its context. The entry originates in a study of sequential checkpoint blockade in melanoma. Sequencing was performed with immunoSEQ multiplex PCR; in TCRdb, only in-frame clones are kept and a portion is missing. Of 20,000 to 25,000 clones detected, 65% to 85% appear once; the ten largest clones hold 10%. Treatment described: randomized to nivolumab then ipilimumab (arm A) or the reverse (arm B). Live CD3+CD8+ CD19− CD56− cells were sorted from PBMCs. V was trimmed by 5 bases and J by 0 bases, leaving 16 bases between them. CDR3 size: 16 residues. Per germline, CDR1 MNHEY and CDR2 SMNVEV (reference sequence).

The chain joins TRBV27 to TRBJ1-1, with a tentative D call TRBD1 (6 bases). This receptor was identified in a human donor with melanoma. Sequenced here: CD8+ T cells sorted from blood (inferred from file names), sampled from a patient given nivolumab and ipilimumab in sequence. CDR3 loop: CASSLYGGSVNTEAFF. The CDR3 bases are TGTGCCAGCAGTCTCTATGGGGGCTCGGTGAACACTGAAGCTTTCTTT.